This T cell receptor (beta chain) was documented in a study of tumor T cells in aggressive B-cell lymphoma. Comments on this clone: Compared with germline, one end of the junction differs, possibly owing to a read error.

TCRdb's copy holds only in-frame clones and misses some; the assay was immunoSEQ multiplex PCR. The sample has around 4,500 clones; roughly 88% are singletons. This CDR3 comprises 18 residues. CDR1 is LGHNA and CDR2 is YSLEER in the germline V gene. V gene TRBV4-3 combines with J gene TRBJ2-5, with 11 bases aligning to TRBD2. The source of this sequence is an adult with diffuse large B cell lymphoma. Sequencing was done on a sample of tumor tissue. The CDR3, as DNA: TGCGCCAGCAGCCAAGATTTGCCTAGCGGGGGGTTCCAAGAGACTCAGTACTTC. Its protein product is CASSQDLPSGGFQETQYF.